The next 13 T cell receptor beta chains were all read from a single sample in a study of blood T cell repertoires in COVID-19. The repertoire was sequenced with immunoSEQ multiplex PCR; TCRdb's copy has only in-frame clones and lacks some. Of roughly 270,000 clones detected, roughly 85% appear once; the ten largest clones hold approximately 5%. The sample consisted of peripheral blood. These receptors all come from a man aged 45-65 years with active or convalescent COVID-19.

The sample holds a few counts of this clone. The CDR3 DNA reads TGTGCCAGCAGTCGCTTAACAACTAGCGTAGAGCAGTTCTTC. This codes for CASSRLTTSVEQFF. The genes are TRBV27 and TRBJ2-1; 7 positions agree with TRBD2. The CDR3 length is 14 residues. CDR1 is MNHEY, CDR2 SMNVEV, per germline (reference sequence). Trimming at V came to 5 bases and at J to 10 bases, leaving 11 bases not matched to a gene.

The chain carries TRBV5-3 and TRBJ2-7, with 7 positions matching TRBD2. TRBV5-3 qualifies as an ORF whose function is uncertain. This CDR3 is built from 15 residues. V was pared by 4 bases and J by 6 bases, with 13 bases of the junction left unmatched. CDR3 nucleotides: TGTGCCAGAAGCCAGGACGGGAGGAAGAGGGTCGAGCAGTACTTC. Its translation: CARSQDGRKRVEQYF.

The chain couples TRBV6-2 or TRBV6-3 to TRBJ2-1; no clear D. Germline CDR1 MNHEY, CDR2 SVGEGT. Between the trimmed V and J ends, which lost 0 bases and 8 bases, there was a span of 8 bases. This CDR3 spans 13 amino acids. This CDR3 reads CASSYSSPYEQFF. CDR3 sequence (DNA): TGTGCCAGCAGTTACTCTTCCCCTTATGAGCAGTTCTTC.

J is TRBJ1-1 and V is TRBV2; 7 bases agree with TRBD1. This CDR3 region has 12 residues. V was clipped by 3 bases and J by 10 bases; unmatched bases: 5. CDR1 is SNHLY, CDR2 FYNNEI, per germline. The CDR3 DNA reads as TGTGCCAGCAGTGAGGACAGGCTCAGAGCTTTCTTT. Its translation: CASSEDRLRAFF.

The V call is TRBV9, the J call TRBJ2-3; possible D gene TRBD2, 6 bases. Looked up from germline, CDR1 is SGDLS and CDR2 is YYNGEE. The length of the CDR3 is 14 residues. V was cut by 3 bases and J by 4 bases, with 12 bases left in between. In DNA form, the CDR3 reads TGTGCCAGCAGCGGGCTAGCGACGGCAGATACGCAGTATTTT. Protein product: CASSGLATADTQYF.

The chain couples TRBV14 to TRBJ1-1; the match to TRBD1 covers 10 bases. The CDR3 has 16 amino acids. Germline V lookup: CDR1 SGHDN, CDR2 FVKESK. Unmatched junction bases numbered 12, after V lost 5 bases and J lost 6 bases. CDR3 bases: TGTGCCAGCAGCGTAACCGGGACAGGGGATCTGCCTGAAGCTTTCTTT. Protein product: CASSVTGTGDLPEAFF.

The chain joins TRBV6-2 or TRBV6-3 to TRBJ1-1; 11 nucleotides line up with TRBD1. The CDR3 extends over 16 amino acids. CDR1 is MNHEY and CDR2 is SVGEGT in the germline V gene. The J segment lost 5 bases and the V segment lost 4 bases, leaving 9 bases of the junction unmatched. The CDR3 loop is CASSFPIGQGATEAFF. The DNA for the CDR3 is TGTGCCAGCAGTTTTCCAATTGGACAGGGGGCAACTGAAGCTTTCTTT.

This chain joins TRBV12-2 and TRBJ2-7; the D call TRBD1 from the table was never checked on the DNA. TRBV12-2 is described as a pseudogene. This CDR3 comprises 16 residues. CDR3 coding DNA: TGTGCAAGTCGCTTAGGAAGGGGACACACCACATTAGAGCAGTACTTC. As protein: CASRLGRGHTTLEQYF.

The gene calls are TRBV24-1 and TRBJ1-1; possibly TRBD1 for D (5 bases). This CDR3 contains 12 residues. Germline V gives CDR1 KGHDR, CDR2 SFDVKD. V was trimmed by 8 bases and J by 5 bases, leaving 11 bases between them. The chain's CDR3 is CATNGAGTEAFF. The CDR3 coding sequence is TGTGCCACCAATGGGGCGGGGACTGAAGCTTTCTTT.

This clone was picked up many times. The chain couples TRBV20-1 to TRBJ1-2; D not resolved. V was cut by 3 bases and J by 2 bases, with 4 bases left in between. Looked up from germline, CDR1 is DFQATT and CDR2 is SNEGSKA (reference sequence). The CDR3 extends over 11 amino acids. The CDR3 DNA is TGCAGTGCTAGCAGGAACTATGGCTACACCTTC. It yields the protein CSASRNYGYTF.

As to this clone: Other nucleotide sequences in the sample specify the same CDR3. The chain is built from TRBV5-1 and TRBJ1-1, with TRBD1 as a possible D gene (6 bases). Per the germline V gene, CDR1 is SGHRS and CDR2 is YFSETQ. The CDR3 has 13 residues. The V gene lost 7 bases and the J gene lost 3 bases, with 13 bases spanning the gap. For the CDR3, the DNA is TGCGCCAGCTCCTCTCACAGGGACACTGAAGCTTTCTTT. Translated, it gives CASSSHRDTEAFF.

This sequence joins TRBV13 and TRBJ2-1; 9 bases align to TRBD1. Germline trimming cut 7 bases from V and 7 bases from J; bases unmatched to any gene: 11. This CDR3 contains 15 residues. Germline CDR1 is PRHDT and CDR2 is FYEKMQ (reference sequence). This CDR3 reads CASIRLGTGWNEQFF. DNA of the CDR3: TGTGCCAGCATCCGACTGGGGACAGGGTGGAATGAGCAGTTCTTC.

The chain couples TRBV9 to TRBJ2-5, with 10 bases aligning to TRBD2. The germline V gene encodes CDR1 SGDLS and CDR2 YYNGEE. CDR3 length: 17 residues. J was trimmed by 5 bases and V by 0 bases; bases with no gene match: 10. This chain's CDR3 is CASSVGVSGRRMETQYF. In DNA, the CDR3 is TGTGCCAGCAGCGTAGGGGTTAGCGGGAGGAGGATGGAGACCCAGTACTTC. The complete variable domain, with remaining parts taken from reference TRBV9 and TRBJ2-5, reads DSGVTQTPKHLITATGQRVTLRCSPRSGDLSVYWYQQSLDQGLQFLIQYYNGEERAKGNILERFSAQQFPDLHSELNLSSLELGDSALYFCASSVGVSGRRMETQYFGPGTRLLVL.